This TCR beta chain was sequenced during a study of T cell responses to AZD1222 COVID-19 vaccine. Overall study results and limits: Nearly half of spike-specific TCRs reportedly go after variant regions that carry no mutations. Only a handful of AZD1222 recipients, more than 5 in all, had baseline seropositivity. White British ancestry dominated among donors, who included more females, and clonal diversity was possibly underestimated.

Profiled with immunoSEQ multiplex PCR; TCRdb holds only in-frame clones, not every one. The sample records some 170,000 clones, 90% being singletons. About this clone: Its antigen is not known.

This CDR3 spans 12 amino acids. Germline V gene sequence: CDR1 MNHEY, CDR2 SVGEGT. The germline V and J ends were trimmed by 5 bases and 1 base, with 4 bases remaining between them. Sequenced material: peripheral blood, taken 28 days after the second dose of the MenACWY control vaccine. The source of this sequence is an adult who received the MenACWY meningococcal vaccine as a control. The chain recombines TRBV6-2 or TRBV6-3 with TRBJ2-3; no definite D call. The CDR3 sequence is CASSGRTDTQYF. The CDR3 nucleotides read TGTGCCAGCAGTGGTCGCACAGATACGCAGTATTTT.